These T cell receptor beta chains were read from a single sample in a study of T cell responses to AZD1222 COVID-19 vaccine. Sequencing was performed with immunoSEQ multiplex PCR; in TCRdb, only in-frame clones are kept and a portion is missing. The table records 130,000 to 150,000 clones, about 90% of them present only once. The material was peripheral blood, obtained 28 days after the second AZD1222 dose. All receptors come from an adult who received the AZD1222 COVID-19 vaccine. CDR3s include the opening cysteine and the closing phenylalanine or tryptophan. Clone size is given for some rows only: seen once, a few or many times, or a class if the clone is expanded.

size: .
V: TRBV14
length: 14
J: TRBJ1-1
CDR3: CASSQGGMNTEAFF

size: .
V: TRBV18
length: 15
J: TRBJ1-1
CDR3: CASSPPRNGQGEAFF

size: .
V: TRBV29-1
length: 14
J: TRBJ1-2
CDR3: CSVEDLMDPLRYTF

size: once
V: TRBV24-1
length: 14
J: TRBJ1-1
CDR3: CATSDLGDTTEAFF

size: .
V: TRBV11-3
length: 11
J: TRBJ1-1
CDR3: CASKGQGGAFF

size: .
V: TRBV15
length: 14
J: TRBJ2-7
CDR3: CATSRWGGSNEQYF

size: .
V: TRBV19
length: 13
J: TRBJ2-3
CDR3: CASSLGWADTQYF

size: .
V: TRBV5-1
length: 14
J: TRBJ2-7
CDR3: CASSLGGGTYEQYF

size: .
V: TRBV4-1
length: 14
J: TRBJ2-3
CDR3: CASSQGLSTDTQYF

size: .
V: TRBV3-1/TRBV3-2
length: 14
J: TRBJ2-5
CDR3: CASSLGGGEETQYF

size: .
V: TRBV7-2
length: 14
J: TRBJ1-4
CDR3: CASSSLMQTEKLFF

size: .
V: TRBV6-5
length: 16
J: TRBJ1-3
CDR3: CASSYAPLGGANTIYF

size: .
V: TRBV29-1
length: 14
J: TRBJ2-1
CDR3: CSAGGTSLRNEQFF

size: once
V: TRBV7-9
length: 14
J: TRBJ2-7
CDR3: CASDLGGSSYEQYF

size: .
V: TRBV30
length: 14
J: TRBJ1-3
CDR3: CAWSAREAGNTIYF

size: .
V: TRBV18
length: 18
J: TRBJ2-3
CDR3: CASSPTTGESVRTDTQYF

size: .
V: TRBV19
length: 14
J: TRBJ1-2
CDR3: CASTTMGGRLAYTF

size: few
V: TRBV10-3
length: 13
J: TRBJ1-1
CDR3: CAISDLGNTEAFF

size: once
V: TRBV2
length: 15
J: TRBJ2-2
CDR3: CASSVGGANTGELFF

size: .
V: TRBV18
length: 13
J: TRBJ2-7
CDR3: CASSHGKGYEQYF

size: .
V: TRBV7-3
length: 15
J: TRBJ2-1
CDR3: CASSLGGLAGDEQFF

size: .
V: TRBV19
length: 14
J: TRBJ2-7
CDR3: CASSTTSGGYEQYF

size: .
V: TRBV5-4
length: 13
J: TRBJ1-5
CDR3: CASRATGYQPQHF

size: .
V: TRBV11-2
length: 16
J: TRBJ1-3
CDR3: CASSLKSGTSGNTIYF

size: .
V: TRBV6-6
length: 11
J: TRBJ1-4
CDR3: CASSLGEKLFF

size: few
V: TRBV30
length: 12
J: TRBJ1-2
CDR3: CAYLGSNYGYTF

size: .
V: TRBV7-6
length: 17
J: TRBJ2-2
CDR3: CASIPTSGGAGTGELFF

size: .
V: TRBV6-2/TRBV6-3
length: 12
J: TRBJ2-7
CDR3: CASSYAGNEQYF

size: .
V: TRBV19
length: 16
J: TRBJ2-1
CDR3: CASSAQGALIYNEQFF

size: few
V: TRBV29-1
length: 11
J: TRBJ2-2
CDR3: CSVSWGGELFF

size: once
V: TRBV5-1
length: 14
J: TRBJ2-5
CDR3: CASSLGQGSETQYF

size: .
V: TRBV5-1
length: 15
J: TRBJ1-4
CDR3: CASSFGEGRGEKLFF

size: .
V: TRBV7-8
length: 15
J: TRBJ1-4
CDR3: CASSLNEQTNEKLFF

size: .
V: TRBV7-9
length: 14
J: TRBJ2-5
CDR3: CASSDSQYQETQYF

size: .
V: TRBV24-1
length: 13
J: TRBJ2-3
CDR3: CATGKDSTDTQYF

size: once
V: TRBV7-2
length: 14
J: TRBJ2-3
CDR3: CASSTLEITDTQYF

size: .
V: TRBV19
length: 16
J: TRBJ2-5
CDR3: CASSRPGLAGQETQYF

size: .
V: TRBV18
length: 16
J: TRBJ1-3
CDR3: CASSPKTGVSGNTIYF

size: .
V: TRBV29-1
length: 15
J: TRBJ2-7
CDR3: CSVERRGTGGFEQYF

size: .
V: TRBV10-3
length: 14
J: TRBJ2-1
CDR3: CAISESGPYNEQFF

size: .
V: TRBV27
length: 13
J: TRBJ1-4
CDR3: CASSRGSHEKLFF

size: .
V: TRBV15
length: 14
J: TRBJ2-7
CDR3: CATSRDRDTYEQYF

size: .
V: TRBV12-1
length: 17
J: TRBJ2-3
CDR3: CASSPRKAAGSTDTQYF